This record covers a single TCR beta chain. Its specificity is not known. This entry belongs to a study of a mutant IDH1 vaccine in newly diagnosed glioma. Germline values: CDR1 LGHNA, CDR2 YSLEER. V was clipped by 3 bases and J by 4 bases; unmatched bases: 6. The CDR3 consists of 15 residues. Time point meaning: week 35, safety follow-up. Each dose of the vaccine consisted of 300 ug of mutant IDH1 20-mer peptide, with topical imiquimod. TCRdb keeps only in-frame clones here, not all; method: immunoSEQ multiplex PCR. In the table there are fewer than 45,000 clones, around 91% of which are singletons. This chain uses TRBV4-3 with TRBJ2-3, with 8 bases lining up with TRBD1. Sequencing used PBMCs, obtained from a glioma patient whose treatment included an IDH1 peptide vaccine. The sequence derives from a man aged 35-49 years with glioma. As DNA, the CDR3 is TGCGCCAGCAGCCAGACGGGACAGGCGGCAGATACGCAGTATTTT. Residues: CASSQTGQAADTQYF.